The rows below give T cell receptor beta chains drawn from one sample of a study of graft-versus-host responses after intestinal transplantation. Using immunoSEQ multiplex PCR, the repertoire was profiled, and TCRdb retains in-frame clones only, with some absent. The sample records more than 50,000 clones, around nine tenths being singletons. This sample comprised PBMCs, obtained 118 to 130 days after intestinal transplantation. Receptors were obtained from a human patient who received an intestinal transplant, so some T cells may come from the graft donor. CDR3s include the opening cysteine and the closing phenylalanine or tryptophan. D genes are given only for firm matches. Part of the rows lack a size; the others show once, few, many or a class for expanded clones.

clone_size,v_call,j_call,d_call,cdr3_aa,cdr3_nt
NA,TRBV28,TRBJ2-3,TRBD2,CASSSAPPSWVTGGPKDTQYF,TGTGCCAGCAGTAGCGCCCCACCTAGCTGGGTGACGGGGGGGCCCAAAGATACGCAGTATTTT
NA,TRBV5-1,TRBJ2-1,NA,CASSLGGGDGNEQFF,TGCGCCAGCAGCTTGGGTGGAGGGGACGGCAATGAGCAGTTCTTC
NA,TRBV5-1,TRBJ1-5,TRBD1,CASSRRDSDQPQHF,TGCGCCAGCAGCCGCCGGGACAGCGATCAGCCCCAGCATTTT
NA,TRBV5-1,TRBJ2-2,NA,CASTFIGSNTGELFF,TGCGCCAGCACGTTCATCGGATCCAACACCGGGGAGCTGTTTTTT
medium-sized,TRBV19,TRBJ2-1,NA,CASSIDAESYNEQFF,TGTGCCAGTAGTATAGATGCAGAGTCCTACAATGAGCAGTTCTTC
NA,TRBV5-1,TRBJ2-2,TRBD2,CASSRTSGANTGELFF,TGCGCCAGCAGTCGTACTAGCGGGGCGAACACCGGGGAGCTGTTTTTT
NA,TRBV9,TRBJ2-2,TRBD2,CASSAGLAGVNTGELFF,TGTGCCAGCAGCGCCGGACTAGCGGGGGTGAACACCGGGGAGCTGTTTTTT
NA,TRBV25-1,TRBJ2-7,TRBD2,CASSGTSFSEQYF,TGTGCCAGCAGTGGGACTAGCTTTTCCGAGCAGTACTTC
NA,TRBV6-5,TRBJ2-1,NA,CASSPLTTYNEQFF,TGTGCCAGCAGCCCCCTCACTACCTACAATGAGCAGTTCTTC
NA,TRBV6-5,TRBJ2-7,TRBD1,CASRRTGTGINEQYF,TGTGCCAGCAGGAGAACCGGGACAGGGATAAACGAGCAGTACTTC
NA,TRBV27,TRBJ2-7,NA,CASSGWNPYYSYEQYF,TGTGCCAGCAGTGGATGGAACCCGTACTACTCCTACGAGCAGTACTTC
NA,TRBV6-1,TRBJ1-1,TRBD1,CASSWTGGSTEAFF,TGTGCCAGCAGTTGGACAGGGGGTTCCACTGAAGCTTTCTTT
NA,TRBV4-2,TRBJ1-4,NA,CASSQDPGPNEKLFF,TGTGCCAGCAGCCAAGATCCCGGTCCTAATGAAAAACTGTTTTTT
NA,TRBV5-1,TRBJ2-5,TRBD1,CASSQAGTGGETQYF,TGCGCCAGCAGCCAAGCCGGGACAGGGGGAGAGACCCAGTACTTC
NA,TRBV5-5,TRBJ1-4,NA,CASTSRVGGEKLFF,TGTGCCAGCACCTCAAGGGTCGGTGGTGAAAAACTGTTTTTT
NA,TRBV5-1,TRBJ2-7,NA,CASSLPGTAGEQYF,TGCGCCAGCAGCTTGCCTGGGACAGCGGGGGAGCAGTACTTC
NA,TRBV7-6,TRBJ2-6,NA,CASSLGLSGANVLTF,TGTGCCAGCAGCTTAGGTCTCTCTGGGGCCAACGTCCTGACTTTC
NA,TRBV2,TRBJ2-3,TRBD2,CASSEGPLADLLSTDTQYF,TGTGCCAGCAGTGAAGGGCCACTAGCGGATCTCCTTAGCACAGATACGCAGTATTTT
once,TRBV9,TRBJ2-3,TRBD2,CASSPGTSSADTQYF,TGTGCCAGCAGCCCCGGGACTAGCTCGGCAGATACGCAGTATTTT
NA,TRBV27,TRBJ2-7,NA,CASSLARYRYEQYF,TGTGCCAGCAGTTTGGCTCGGTACCGTTACGAGCAGTACTTC
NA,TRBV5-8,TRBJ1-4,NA,CASSLGTQKLFF,TGTGCCAGCAGCTTGGGGACGCAAAAACTGTTTTTT
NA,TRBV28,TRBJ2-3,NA,CASSSTSTDTQYF,TGTGCCAGCAGTTCAACTAGCACAGATACGCAGTATTTT
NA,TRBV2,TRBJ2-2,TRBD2,CASSDRLAGANTGELFF,TGTGCCAGCAGCGATAGACTAGCGGGGGCGAACACCGGGGAGCTGTTTTTT
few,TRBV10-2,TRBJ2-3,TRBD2,CASRERMLAGFDTQYF,TGCGCCAGCAGAGAAAGGATGTTAGCGGGGTTTGATACGCAGTATTTT
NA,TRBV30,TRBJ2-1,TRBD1,CAWNARGPGEQFF,TGTGCCTGGAATGCCAGGGGGCCTGGTGAGCAGTTCTTC
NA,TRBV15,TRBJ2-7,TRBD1,CATSRGEQGARHEQYF,TGTGCCACCAGCAGAGGTGAACAGGGGGCTCGGCACGAGCAGTACTTC
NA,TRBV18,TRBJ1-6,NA,CASSTVDRSPLHF,TGTGCCAGCTCAACAGTGGATCGGTCACCCCTCCACTTT
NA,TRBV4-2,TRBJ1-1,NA,CASSLAKGGNTEAFF,TGTGCCAGCAGCTTGGCGAAGGGGGGGAACACTGAAGCTTTCTTT
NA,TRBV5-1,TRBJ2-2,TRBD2,CASNPFSGAANTGELFF,TGCGCCAGCAACCCCTTTAGCGGGGCCGCGAACACCGGGGAGCTGTTTTTT
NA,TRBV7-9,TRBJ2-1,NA,CASSFGAGEQFF,TGTGCCAGCAGCTTCGGAGCGGGTGAGCAGTTCTTC
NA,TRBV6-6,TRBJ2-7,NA,CASSYASAAGSYEQYF,TGTGCCAGCAGTTACGCGTCGGCGGCGGGCTCCTACGAGCAGTACTTC
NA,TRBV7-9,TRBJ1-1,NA,CASSSGYDNTEAFF,TGTGCCAGCAGCTCAGGATACGACAACACTGAAGCTTTCTTT
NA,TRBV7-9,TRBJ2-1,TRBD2,CASSLSLAGAYNEQFF,TGTGCCAGCAGCTTAAGTCTAGCGGGGGCCTACAATGAGCAGTTCTTC
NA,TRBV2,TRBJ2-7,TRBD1,CARSGETGGPYNEQYF,TGTGCCAGGAGTGGGGAGACAGGGGGCCCGTATAACGAGCAGTACTTC
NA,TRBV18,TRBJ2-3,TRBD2,CASSPFPGIAGVRDTQYF,TGTGCCAGCTCACCGTTTCCGGGTATAGCGGGAGTACGGGATACGCAGTATTTT
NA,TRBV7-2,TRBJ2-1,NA,CASSLWPTNEQFF,TGTGCCAGCAGCTTGTGGCCAACCAATGAGCAGTTCTTC
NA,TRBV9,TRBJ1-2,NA,CASSPPAGGGYTF,TGTGCCAGCAGCCCCCCTGCCGGAGGAGGCTACACCTTC
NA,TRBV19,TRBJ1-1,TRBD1,CASRDPQGDTEAFF,TGTGCCAGTAGGGACCCACAGGGGGACACTGAAGCTTTCTTT
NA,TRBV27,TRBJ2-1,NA,CASSLRRMYNEQFF,TGTGCCAGCAGTTTACGGCGGATGTACAATGAGCAGTTCTTC
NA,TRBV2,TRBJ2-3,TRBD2,CASGVSGASTDTQYF,TGTGCCAGCGGGGTGAGCGGGGCGAGCACAGATACGCAGTATTTT
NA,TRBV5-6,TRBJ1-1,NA,CASSLFWTENTEAFF,TGTGCCAGCAGCTTGTTTTGGACGGAGAACACTGAAGCTTTCTTT
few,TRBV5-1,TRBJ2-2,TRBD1,CASSLDRGSTGELFF,TGCGCCAGCAGCTTGGACAGGGGGAGCACCGGGGAGCTGTTTTTT
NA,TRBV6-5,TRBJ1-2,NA,CASSSGVNYGYTF,TGTGCCAGCAGCTCAGGCGTAAACTATGGCTACACCTTC
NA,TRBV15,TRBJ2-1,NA,CATSREGSWTPNEQFF,TGTGCCACCAGCAGAGAGGGGTCTTGGACCCCCAATGAGCAGTTCTTC
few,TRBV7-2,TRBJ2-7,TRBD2,CASSLRASGHPSYEQYF,TGTGCCAGCAGCTTACGGGCTAGCGGCCACCCCTCCTACGAGCAGTACTTC
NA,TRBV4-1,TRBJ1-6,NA,CASSQASTENSPLHF,TGCGCCAGCAGCCAAGCCTCCACAGAGAATTCACCCCTCCACTTT
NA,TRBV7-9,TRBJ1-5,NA,CASSRGGNQPQHF,TGTGCCAGCAGCCGAGGTGGCAATCAGCCCCAGCATTTT
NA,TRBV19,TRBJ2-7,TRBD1,CASSIAGTGSAYEQYF,TGTGCCAGTAGTATCGCCGGGACAGGGAGCGCCTACGAGCAGTACTTC
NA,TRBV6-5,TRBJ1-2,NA,CASSNGHGLLYGYTF,TGTGCCAGCAGCAACGGACACGGTCTTCTGTATGGCTACACCTTC
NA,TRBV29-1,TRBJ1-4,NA,CSVSGDGATNEKLFF,TGCAGCGTTTCCGGGGACGGGGCAACTAATGAAAAACTGTTTTTT
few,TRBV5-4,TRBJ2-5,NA,CASSLGPGGETQYF,TGTGCCAGCAGCTTGGGGCCCGGGGGCGAGACCCAGTACTTC
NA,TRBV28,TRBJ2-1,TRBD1,CASSFRSIKGGPFNEQFF,TGTGCCAGCAGTTTTCGTTCAATTAAAGGGGGCCCTTTCAATGAGCAGTTCTTC
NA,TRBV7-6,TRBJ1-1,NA,CASSLGPGFGTEAFF,TGTGCCAGCAGCCTCGGCCCCGGTTTCGGCACTGAAGCTTTCTTT
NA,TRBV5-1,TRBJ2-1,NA,CASSSERLNNEQFF,TGCGCCAGCAGCTCCGAGCGGCTCAACAATGAGCAGTTCTTC
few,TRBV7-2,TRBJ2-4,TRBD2,CASSSGLAGGLAKNIQYF,TGTGCCAGCAGCTCCGGACTAGCGGGAGGGCTAGCCAAAAACATTCAGTACTTC